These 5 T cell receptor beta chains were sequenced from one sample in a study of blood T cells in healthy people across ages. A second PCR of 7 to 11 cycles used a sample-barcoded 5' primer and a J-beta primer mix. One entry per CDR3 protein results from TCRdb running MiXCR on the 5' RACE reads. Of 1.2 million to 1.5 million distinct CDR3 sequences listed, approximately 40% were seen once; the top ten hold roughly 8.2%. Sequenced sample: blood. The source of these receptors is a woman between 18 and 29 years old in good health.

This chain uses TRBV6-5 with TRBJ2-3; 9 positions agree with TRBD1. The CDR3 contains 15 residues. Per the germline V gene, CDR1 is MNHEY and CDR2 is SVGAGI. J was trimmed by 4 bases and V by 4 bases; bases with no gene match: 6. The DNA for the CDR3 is TGTGCCAGCAGTTCACCGGGACAGGGAGCAGATACGCAGTATTTT. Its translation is CASSSPGQGADTQYF.

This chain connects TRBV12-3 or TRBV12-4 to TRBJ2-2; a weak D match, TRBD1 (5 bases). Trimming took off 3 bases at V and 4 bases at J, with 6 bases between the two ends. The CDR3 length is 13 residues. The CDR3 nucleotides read TGTGCCAGCAGTTTCCAGGGCACCGGGGAGCTGTTTTTT. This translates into CASSFQGTGELFF.

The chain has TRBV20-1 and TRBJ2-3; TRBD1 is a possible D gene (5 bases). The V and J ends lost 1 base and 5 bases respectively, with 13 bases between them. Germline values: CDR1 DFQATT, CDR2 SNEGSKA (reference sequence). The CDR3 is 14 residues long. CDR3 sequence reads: CSARGTSLGDTQYF. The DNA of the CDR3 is TGCAGTGCTAGAGGGACATCTCTGGGAGATACGCAGTATTTT.

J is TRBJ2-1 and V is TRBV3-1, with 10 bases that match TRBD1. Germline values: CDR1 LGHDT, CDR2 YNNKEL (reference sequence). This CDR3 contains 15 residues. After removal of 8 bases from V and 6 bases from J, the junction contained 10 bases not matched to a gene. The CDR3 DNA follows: TGTGCCAGCGGGTCGCGGGACAGGGGAATCAATGAGCAGTTCTTC. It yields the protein CASGSRDRGINEQFF.

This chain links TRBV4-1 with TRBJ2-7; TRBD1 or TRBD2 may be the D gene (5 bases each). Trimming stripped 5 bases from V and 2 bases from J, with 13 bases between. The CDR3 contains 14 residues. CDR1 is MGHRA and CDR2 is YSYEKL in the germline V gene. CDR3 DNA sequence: TGCGCCAGCAGCTTCCGGGACGGAGCCTACGAGCAGTACTTC. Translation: CASSFRDGAYEQYF.